This record concerns one T cell receptor beta chain sequence. No antigen is known for it. Using immunoSEQ multiplex PCR, the repertoire was profiled, and TCRdb retains in-frame clones only, with some absent. The sample contains more than 150,000 clones, 85% to 90% of which appear only once. The data derive from a study of cytomegalovirus exposure and HLA in healthy donors. Looking at the study overall: The same platform as the roughly 700 first-cohort repertoires was used for the 130 or so validation repertoires, a later analysis reported.

The CDR3 length is 15 residues. Looked up from germline, CDR1 is SQVTM and CDR2 is ANQGSEA. Trimming at V came to 7 bases and at J to 0 bases, leaving 6 bases not matched to a gene. The study, taken as a whole, reports: For cytomegalovirus status, the classifier reportedly gave diagnoses with high specificity and sensitivity. The study found most TCR sequences rare, yet found some public TCRs in many donors. Overall, around 150 TCR beta chains were annotated as cytomegalovirus-associated.

The clonotype originates from a man aged 18 to 30 in good health and CMV-seronegative. The sample comprised PBMCs. V gene TRBV29-1 combines with J gene TRBJ2-1; 10 bases are a match to TRBD2. CDR3 sequence (DNA): TGCAGCGCTGTAGCGGGAGGCCTCTCCTACAATGAGCAGTTCTTC. Amino acids: CSAVAGGLSYNEQFF.